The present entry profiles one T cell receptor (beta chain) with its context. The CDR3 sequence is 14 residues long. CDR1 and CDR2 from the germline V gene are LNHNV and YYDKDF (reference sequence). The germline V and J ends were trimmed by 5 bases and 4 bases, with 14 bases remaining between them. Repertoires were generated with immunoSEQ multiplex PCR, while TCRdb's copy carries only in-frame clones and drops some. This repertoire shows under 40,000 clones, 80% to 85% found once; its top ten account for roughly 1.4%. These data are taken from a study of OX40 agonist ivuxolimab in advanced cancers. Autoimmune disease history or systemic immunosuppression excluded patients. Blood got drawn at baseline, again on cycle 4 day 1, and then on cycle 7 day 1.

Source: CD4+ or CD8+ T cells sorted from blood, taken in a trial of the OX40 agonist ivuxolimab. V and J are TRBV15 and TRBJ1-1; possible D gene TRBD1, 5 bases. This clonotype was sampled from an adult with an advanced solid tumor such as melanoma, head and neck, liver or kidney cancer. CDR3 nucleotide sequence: TGTGCCACCAGCCTGGGGGGGAGCAGCACTGAAGCTTTCTTT. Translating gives CATSLGGSSTEAFF.